This T cell receptor (beta chain) appears in the sequencing data of a study of neurological immune-mediated disorders. Healthy control participants comprised blood bank volunteers in Maryland, USA. The team produced cDNA through 5'RACE using 10-nucleotide random UMIs. MiXCR, applied by TCRdb to the 5' RACE reads, yields one record per CDR3 protein. The sample has roughly 80,000 distinct CDR3 sequences; roughly a sixth are singletons. CDR3 length equals 14 residues. The V and J ends lost 3 bases and 5 bases respectively, with 11 bases between them. CDR1 and CDR2 from the germline V gene are MDHEN and SYDVKM. This clonotype was picked up many times. The target antigen is unknown. Findings and limits, study-wide: HTLV-1-associated myelopathy had the most TCR clonal expansion, and multiple sclerosis had the least, less than healthy controls. The study found no CDR3 amino acid sequences shared by expanded clones across subjects, suggesting private repertoires in all groups.

The sequenced material came from PBMCs. J is TRBJ1-5 and V is TRBV28; D gene uncertain. The source is a woman aged 40 to 50 in good health. The CDR3 is CASSLRGLYQPQHF. CDR3 coding DNA: TGTGCCAGCAGTTTGCGAGGGCTGTATCAGCCCCAGCATTTT.